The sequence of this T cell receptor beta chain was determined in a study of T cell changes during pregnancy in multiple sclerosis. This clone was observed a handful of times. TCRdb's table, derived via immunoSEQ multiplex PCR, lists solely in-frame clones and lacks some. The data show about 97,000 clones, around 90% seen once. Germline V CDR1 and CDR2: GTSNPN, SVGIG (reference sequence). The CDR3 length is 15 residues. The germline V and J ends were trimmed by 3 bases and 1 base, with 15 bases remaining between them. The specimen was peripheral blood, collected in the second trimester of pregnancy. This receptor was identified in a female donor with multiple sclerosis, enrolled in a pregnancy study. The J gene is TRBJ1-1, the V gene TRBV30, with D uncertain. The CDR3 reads CAWSTNTGRNTEAFF. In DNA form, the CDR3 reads TGTGCCTGGAGCACGAATACTGGGAGGAACACTGAAGCTTTCTTT.